This entry features one T cell receptor (beta chain) sequence. Enrolled during active infection, Seattle patients were then followed longitudinally. This sample is drawn from a study of blood T cell repertoires in COVID-19. Study-level background: Acute and convalescent COVID-19 specimens originated in the United States, Italy and Spain.

Some clones are missing from TCRdb's copy, which holds only in-frame ones; the method was immunoSEQ multiplex PCR. Altogether 150,000 to 250,000 clones are present, about 95% being singletons, with the ten largest covering approximately 0.8%. The CDR3 consists of 12 residues. Germline-derived CDR1 and CDR2 are LNHDA and SQIVND (reference sequence). V lost 7 bases to trimming and J lost 11 bases, with 15 bases between them. The sequencing sample was made of peripheral blood. V gene TRBV19 combines with J gene TRBJ1-5; no clear D gene. The origin of this receptor is a man in his thirties or forties with COVID-19, enrolled during active disease. This CDR3 reads CASISEGFTQHF. The CDR3 DNA is TGTGCCAGTATCTCGGAGGGCTTTACCCAGCATTTT.